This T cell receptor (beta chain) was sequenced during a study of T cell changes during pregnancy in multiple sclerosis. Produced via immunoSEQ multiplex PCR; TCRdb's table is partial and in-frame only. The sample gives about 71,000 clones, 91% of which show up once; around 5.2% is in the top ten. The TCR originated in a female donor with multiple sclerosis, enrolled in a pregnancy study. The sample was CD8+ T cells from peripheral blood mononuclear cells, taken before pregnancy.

As DNA, the CDR3 is TGTGCCAGCAGCAACTACTACGAGCAGTACTTC. This gives the protein CASSNYYEQYF. This sequence joins TRBV5-6 and TRBJ2-7; no clear D. The CDR3 sequence is 11 residues long. CDR1 is SGHDT and CDR2 is YYEEEE in the germline V gene. With 4 bases removed from V and 3 bases from J, the gap between germline ends came to 5 bases. Using reference TRBV5-6 and TRBJ2-7 for the parts outside the CDR3, the full variable domain is DAGVTQSPTHLIKTRGQQVTLRCSPKSGHDTVSWYQQALGQGPQFIFQYYEEEERQRGNFPDRFSGHQFPNYSSELNVNALLLGDSALYLCASSNYYEQYFGPGTRLTVT.